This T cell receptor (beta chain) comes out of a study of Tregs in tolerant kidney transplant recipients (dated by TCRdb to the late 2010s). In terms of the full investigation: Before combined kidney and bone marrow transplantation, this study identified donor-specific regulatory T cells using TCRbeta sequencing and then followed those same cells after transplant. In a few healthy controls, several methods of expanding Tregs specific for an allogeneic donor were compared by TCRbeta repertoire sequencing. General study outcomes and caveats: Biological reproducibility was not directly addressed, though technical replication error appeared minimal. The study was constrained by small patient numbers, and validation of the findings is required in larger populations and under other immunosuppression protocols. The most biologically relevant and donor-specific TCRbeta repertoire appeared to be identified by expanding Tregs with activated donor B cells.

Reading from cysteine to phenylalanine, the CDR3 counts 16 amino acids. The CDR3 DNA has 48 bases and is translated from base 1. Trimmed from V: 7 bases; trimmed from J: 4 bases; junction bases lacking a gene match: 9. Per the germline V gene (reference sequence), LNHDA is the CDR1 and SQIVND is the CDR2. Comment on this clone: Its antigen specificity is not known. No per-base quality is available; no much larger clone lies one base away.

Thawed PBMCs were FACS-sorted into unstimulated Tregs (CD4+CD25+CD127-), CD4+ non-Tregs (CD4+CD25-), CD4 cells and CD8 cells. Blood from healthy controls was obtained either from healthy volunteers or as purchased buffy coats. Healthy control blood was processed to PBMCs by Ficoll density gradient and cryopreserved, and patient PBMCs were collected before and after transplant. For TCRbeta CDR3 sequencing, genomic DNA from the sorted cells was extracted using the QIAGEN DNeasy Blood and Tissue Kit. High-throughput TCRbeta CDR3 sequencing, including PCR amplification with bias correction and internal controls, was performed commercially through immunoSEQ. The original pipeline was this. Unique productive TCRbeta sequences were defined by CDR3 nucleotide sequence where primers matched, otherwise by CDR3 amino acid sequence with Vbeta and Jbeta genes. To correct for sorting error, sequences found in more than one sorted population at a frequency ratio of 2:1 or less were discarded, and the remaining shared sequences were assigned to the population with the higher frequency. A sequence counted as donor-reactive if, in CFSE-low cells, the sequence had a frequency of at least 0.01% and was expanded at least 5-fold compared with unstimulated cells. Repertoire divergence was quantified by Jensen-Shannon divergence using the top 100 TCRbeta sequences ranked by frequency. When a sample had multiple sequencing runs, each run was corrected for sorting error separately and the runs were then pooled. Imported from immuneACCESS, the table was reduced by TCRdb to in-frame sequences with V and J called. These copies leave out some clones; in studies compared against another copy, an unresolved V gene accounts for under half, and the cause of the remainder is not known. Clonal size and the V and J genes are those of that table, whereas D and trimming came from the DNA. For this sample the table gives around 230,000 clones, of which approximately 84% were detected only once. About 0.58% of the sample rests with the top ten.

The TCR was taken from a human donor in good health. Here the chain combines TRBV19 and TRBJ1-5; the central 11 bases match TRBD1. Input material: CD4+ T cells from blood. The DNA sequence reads TGTGCCAGTAAAGCCCGGGACAGGGGGACTAATCAGCCCCAGCATTTT. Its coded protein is CASKARDRGTNQPQHF.